The clone carrying this TCR beta chain has ten or more counts. Germline V gives CDR1 SGDLS, CDR2 YYNGEE. V lost 3 bases, J lost 6 bases, and 11 bases stayed unmatched. The CDR3 consists of 16 residues. This sample was taken from a study of metastatic and nonmetastatic thyroid tumors. All patients reached thyroid surgery having received no treatment beforehand. TCRdb reassembled clones from the PCR reads with MiXCR. Found here are 70,000 or so clones, 11% to 15% of them singletons; the top ten hold 6.5%. The V gene is TRBV9, the J gene TRBJ2-2; TRBD2 aligns across 7 bases. Sequences were obtained from blood. This TCR derives from a male donor with papillary thyroid cancer or a benign thyroid nodule (not recorded which). Some clones in this sample may be carry-over from other donors' samples. The CDR3 DNA reads as TGTGCCAGCAGCGCCAGAGGCACTAGCGAGCCCGGGGAGCTGTTTTTT. Translated: CASSARGTSEPGELFF.